Below, 18 T cell receptor beta chains from the same sample are listed, as sequenced in a study of blood T cell repertoires in COVID-19. Generated by immunoSEQ multiplex PCR, the TCRdb table keeps only in-frame clones and is missing some. Among roughly 190,000 clones listed, around 88% were seen once. Material: peripheral blood. The receptors shown here come from a man aged 45-65 years with active or convalescent COVID-19.

This clone was detected only once. V usage is TRBV15 and J usage is TRBJ1-3; D might be TRBD1 (5 bases). CDR1 is LNHNV, CDR2 YYDKDF, per germline (reference sequence). V lost 0 bases and J 0 bases, leaving 9 bases between the germline ends. The CDR3 spans 16 residues. The CDR3 nucleotides read TGTGCCACCAGCAGAGATAGGGGAAGCTCTGGAAACACCATATATTTT. It encodes CATSRDRGSSGNTIYF.

The chain couples TRBV14 to TRBJ2-7; D is undetermined. CDR1 is SGHDN and CDR2 is FVKESK in the germline V gene. The CDR3 runs 12 residues. Trimming cost V 0 bases and J 3 bases, with 3 bases left between them. CDR3 region: CASSQDSYEQYF. The DNA of the CDR3 is TGTGCCAGCAGCCAAGATAGCTACGAGCAGTACTTC. Complete variable domain (other parts from reference TRBV14 and TRBJ2-7): EAGVTQFPSHSVIEKGQTVTLRCDPISGHDNLYWYRRVMGKEIKFLLHFVKESKQDESGMPNNRFLAERTGGTYSTLKVQPAELEDSGVYFCASSQDSYEQYFGPGTRLTVT.

J is TRBJ2-1 and V is TRBV6-5; 12 bases map to TRBD2. J was trimmed by 5 bases and V by 2 bases; bases with no gene match: 4. The CDR3 length is 16 residues. Germline V gene lookup returns CDR1 MNHEY and CDR2 SVGAGI. CDR3 amino acids: CASSYTSSGGDNEQFF. As DNA, the CDR3 is TGTGCCAGCAGTTACACATCTAGCGGGGGGGACAATGAGCAGTTCTTC.

The chain recombines TRBV7-3 with TRBJ2-7, with 8 nucleotides matching TRBD2. V trimming: 5 bases; J trimming: 7 bases; junction bases outside the gene matches: 10. Germline CDR1 and CDR2: SGHTA and FQGTGA. The CDR3 has 14 residues. Here the CDR3 reads CASSPGGGRREQYF. The CDR3 coding sequence is TGTGCCAGCAGCCCCGGGGGGGGCCGCAGAGAGCAGTACTTC.

This clone turned up a few times. The gene calls are TRBV28 and TRBJ1-2; 7 bases align to TRBD1. The CDR3 totals 15 residues. Germline values: CDR1 MDHEN, CDR2 SYDVKM. V shed 5 bases and J 2 bases; nucleotides not matched to a gene: 8. In DNA form, the CDR3 reads TGTGCCAGCAGTACAATCGGGACAGAAAACTATGGCTACACCTTC. This gives the protein CASSTIGTENYGYTF.

In this sample, this clone turned up many times. The CDR3 DNA is TGTGCCAGCAGCCAAGCGGGAGGGCCCTACAATGAGCAGTTCTTC. Protein: CASSQAGGPYNEQFF. The genes are TRBV14 and TRBJ2-1; 8 nucleotides agree with TRBD2. The J segment lost 2 bases and the V segment lost 1 base, leaving 1 base of the junction unmatched. The germline gives CDR1 SGHDN, CDR2 FVKESK. The CDR3 spans 15 residues. Combining the CDR3 with reference TRBV14 and TRBJ2-1 gives the whole variable domain EAGVTQFPSHSVIEKGQTVTLRCDPISGHDNLYWYRRVMGKEIKFLLHFVKESKQDESGMPNNRFLAERTGGTYSTLKVQPAELEDSGVYFCASSQAGGPYNEQFFGPGTRLTVL.

The chain employs TRBV11-2 and TRBJ2-7; no clear D gene. From germline, CDR1 is SGHAT and CDR2 FQNNGV. This CDR3 comprises 13 residues. V was cut by 1 base and J by 1 base, with 5 bases left in between. The CDR3 protein is CASSLAESYEQYF. CDR3 nucleotides: TGTGCCAGCAGCTTAGCGGAGTCCTACGAGCAGTACTTC.

The chain combines TRBV11-2 with TRBJ1-4; D remains ambiguous. Germline V gives CDR1 SGHAT, CDR2 FQNNGV. CDR3 size: 14 residues. V lost 5 bases and J lost 8, with 15 bases in between. This chain's CDR3 is CASSPGSRGEKLFF. For the CDR3, the DNA is TGTGCCAGCAGCCCTGGGAGCCGAGGGGAAAAACTGTTTTTT.

The J gene is TRBJ2-1, the V gene TRBV18, with a weak D call TRBD2 (5 bases). Germline V gives CDR1 KGHSH, CDR2 LQKENI. The CDR3 consists of 11 residues. The V gene lost 2 bases and the J gene lost 9 bases, with 5 bases spanning the gap. In nucleotides, the CDR3 is TGTGCCAGCTCACCAGGGAGTGAGCAGTTCTTC. This translates into CASSPGSEQFF.

V and J are TRBV19 and TRBJ1-5; D remains ambiguous. From germline, CDR1 is LNHDA and CDR2 SQIVND (reference sequence). This CDR3 is built from 13 residues. V was pared by 5 bases and J by 2 bases, with 7 bases between. Here the CDR3 reads CASSEQGNQPQHF. CDR3 DNA sequence: TGTGCCAGTAGTGAGCAGGGCAATCAGCCCCAGCATTTT.

The chain combines TRBV12-3 or TRBV12-4 with TRBJ1-2, with TRBD1 identical over 9 bases. J lost 4 bases, V lost 10 bases, and 7 bases had no gene match. The CDR3 runs to 13 residues. DNA for the CDR3: TGTGCCACACGCCGGGACAGGGTCTATGGCTACACCTTC. Translation: CATRRDRVYGYTF.

V gene TRBV30 combines with J gene TRBJ2-2; 7 bases map to TRBD1. The ends lost 5 bases at V and 3 bases at J; junction bases unmatched: 12. Germline values: CDR1 GTSNPN, CDR2 SVGIG (reference sequence). The CDR3 length is 16 residues. The CDR3 DNA sequence: TGTGCCTGGGAAGACCAGACAGGGCGGTACACCGGGGAGCTGTTTTTT. This sequence encodes CAWEDQTGRYTGELFF.

This clone was observed a few times. The genes are TRBV10-3 and TRBJ1-1; TRBD1 matches 11 bases. Germline lookup yields CDR1 ENHRY and CDR2 SYGVKD. Germline trimming cut 10 bases from V and 10 bases from J; bases unmatched to any gene: 20. CDR3 length equals 16 residues. The CDR3 reads CATTRSWDRGSGGAFF. The CDR3 region has the DNA TGTGCCACCACCCGGAGCTGGGACAGGGGGTCGGGGGGAGCTTTCTTT.

J is TRBJ2-2 and V is TRBV7-3; 10 bases fit TRBD1. The CDR3 consists of 14 residues. CDR1 is SGHTA, CDR2 FQGTGA, per germline. V lost 8 bases, J lost 2 bases, and 2 bases stayed unmatched. The CDR3 spells CASRQGANTGELFF. CDR3 in DNA: TGTGCCAGCCGACAGGGGGCCAACACCGGGGAGCTGTTTTTT.

The chain combines TRBV6-5 with TRBJ2-7; D is unclear. Germline V gene data show CDR1 as MNHEY and CDR2 as SVGAGI. The ends were cut back, 7 bases at V and 0 bases at J, with 7 bases in the middle. The CDR3 runs 12 residues. CDR3 sequence reads: CASNAVSYEQYF. CDR3 nucleotide sequence: TGTGCCAGCAATGCGGTCTCCTACGAGCAGTACTTC.

The V gene is TRBV10-3, the J gene TRBJ1-2; a possible D gene is TRBD1 (6 bases). The ends were cut back, 3 bases at V and 4 bases at J, with 21 bases in the middle. CDR1 is ENHRY, CDR2 SYGVKD, per germline. This CDR3 has 17 amino acids. The CDR3 loop reads CAISDPLWTEGSYGYTF. The CDR3 region has the DNA TGTGCCATCAGTGACCCCCTCTGGACAGAAGGTTCCTATGGCTACACCTTC.

The V gene is TRBV28, the J gene TRBJ1-6, with D hard to call. V was cut by 5 bases and J by 8 bases, with 13 bases left in between. CDR1 and CDR2 (germline): MDHEN, SYDVKM. The CDR3 is 14 residues long. This CDR3 reads CASSPIRRDSPLHF. In nucleotides, the CDR3 is TGTGCCAGCAGTCCGATCCGGAGGGATTCACCCCTCCACTTT.

This chain joins TRBV18 and TRBJ1-1; perhaps TRBD1 as D (6 bases). This CDR3 has 15 residues. Deletions cut 3 bases from V and 0 bases from J, with 11 bases between. Germline-derived CDR1 and CDR2 are KGHSH and LQKENI. This CDR3 reads CASSPRTGLNTEAFF. CDR3 nucleotides: TGTGCCAGCTCACCGCGAACAGGGTTGAACACTGAAGCTTTCTTT.